This is a list of T cell receptor beta chains from one sample in a study of PD-1 blockade in classical Hodgkin lymphoma. Assay used: immunoSEQ multiplex PCR; TCRdb lists only in-frame clones, some missing. The sample records tens of thousands of clones, 85% being singletons. The material was CD4+ T cells from blood, obtained at baseline. The receptors shown here come from a human donor with classical Hodgkin lymphoma. The CDR3 runs from the conserved cysteine through the conserved F or W. Fields, in order: CDR3 protein, V gene, J gene, D gene. The D gene is left open where the match is weak.

CDR3: CASSDRAEAFF
V: TRBV25-1
J: TRBJ1-1
D: NA

CDR3: CASSLQTLGAKIPFGVQYF
V: TRBV5-1
J: TRBJ2-7
D: NA

CDR3: CASSLGVATNEKLFF
V: TRBV7-9
J: TRBJ1-4
D: NA

CDR3: CASSDPAGVGYTF
V: TRBV10-2
J: TRBJ1-2
D: NA

CDR3: CASSSRVHEQFF
V: TRBV6-1
J: TRBJ2-1
D: NA

CDR3: CASSSDGTGEGNTEAFF
V: TRBV28
J: TRBJ1-1
D: TRBD1

CDR3: CASSPIFDGGNTEAFF
V: TRBV4-2
J: TRBJ1-1
D: NA

CDR3: CASSFTSFDTQYF
V: TRBV5-4
J: TRBJ2-3
D: NA

CDR3: CAWSVLKAGGKNIQYF
V: TRBV30
J: TRBJ2-4
D: TRBD2

CDR3: CASRKTGQGSDSQPQHF
V: TRBV19
J: TRBJ1-5
D: TRBD1

CDR3: CASSLMRVTFF
V: TRBV28
J: TRBJ1-1
D: NA

CDR3: CASSRTRGTGGSGELFF
V: TRBV14
J: TRBJ2-2
D: TRBD1

CDR3: CAWSTSGRSFGELFF
V: TRBV30
J: TRBJ2-2
D: TRBD2

CDR3: CARGETGHSGANVLTF
V: TRBV2
J: TRBJ2-6
D: NA

CDR3: CASGWLANTEAFF
V: TRBV19
J: TRBJ1-1
D: NA

CDR3: CASKRDPSYEQYF
V: TRBV6-5
J: TRBJ2-7
D: NA

CDR3: CASSQDPSGNAVIQYF
V: TRBV4-3
J: TRBJ2-4
D: NA

CDR3: CASSLTTGLVTGELFF
V: TRBV7-2
J: TRBJ2-2
D: TRBD1

CDR3: CASSVGVVGTDTQYF
V: TRBV9
J: TRBJ2-3
D: NA

CDR3: CASSGRTGGEEKLFF
V: TRBV25-1
J: TRBJ1-4
D: TRBD1

CDR3: CAISGGMAGNTEAFF
V: TRBV10-3
J: TRBJ1-1
D: NA

CDR3: CASSQDRGGPTNEKLFF
V: TRBV4-2
J: TRBJ1-4
D: NA

CDR3: CASSQDRRDTQYF
V: TRBV18
J: TRBJ2-3
D: NA

CDR3: CASSVDGFGYGYTF
V: TRBV2
J: TRBJ1-2
D: NA

CDR3: CASSLETGFSYEQYF
V: TRBV7-9
J: TRBJ2-7
D: TRBD1

CDR3: CASSQGAFYEQYF
V: TRBV4-3
J: TRBJ2-7
D: NA

CDR3: CASSSRAQISGNTIYF
V: TRBV5-5
J: TRBJ1-3
D: NA

CDR3: CASSQDPTETQYF
V: TRBV4-2
J: TRBJ2-5
D: NA

CDR3: CASSLFPSVGEAFF
V: TRBV5-5
J: TRBJ1-1
D: NA

CDR3: CSVGPGGRGTGELFF
V: TRBV29-1
J: TRBJ2-2
D: TRBD1

CDR3: CASSQGSGGNQPQHF
V: TRBV7-2
J: TRBJ1-5
D: NA

CDR3: CASSRRDDLSGNTIYF
V: TRBV5-4
J: TRBJ1-3
D: NA

CDR3: CASSFGDYEQYF
V: TRBV7-9
J: TRBJ2-7
D: NA

CDR3: CAISTPYEQYF
V: TRBV10-3
J: TRBJ2-7
D: NA

CDR3: CASKINTGELFF
V: TRBV7-6
J: TRBJ2-2
D: NA

CDR3: CSVNLDRAIGEQYF
V: TRBV29-1
J: TRBJ2-7
D: TRBD1

CDR3: CASSLEGLGQSEQFF
V: TRBV11-2
J: TRBJ2-1
D: TRBD2

CDR3: CASSPLAEHNEQFF
V: TRBV4-2
J: TRBJ2-1
D: TRBD2

CDR3: CASRVGINYEQYF
V: TRBV6-1
J: TRBJ2-7
D: NA

CDR3: CASSPTGGGIVTEAFF
V: TRBV28
J: TRBJ1-1
D: TRBD1

CDR3: CASSRDREDRYGYTF
V: TRBV5-1
J: TRBJ1-2
D: TRBD1

CDR3: CASSLWKNNEQFF
V: TRBV28
J: TRBJ2-1
D: NA

CDR3: CASSSVAGANTQYF
V: TRBV19
J: TRBJ2-3
D: TRBD2

CDR3: CATGQSYNEQFF
V: TRBV28
J: TRBJ2-1
D: TRBD1

CDR3: CASSHGGAQPQHF
V: TRBV11-2
J: TRBJ1-5
D: NA

CDR3: CASSPLGGLAKNIQYF
V: TRBV7-9
J: TRBJ2-4
D: NA

CDR3: CASSLGTGEIGEAFF
V: TRBV9
J: TRBJ1-1
D: TRBD1

CDR3: CASSVSRDGVYTEAFF
V: TRBV5-1
J: TRBJ1-1
D: NA

CDR3: CASSGRGASGEQYF
V: TRBV9
J: TRBJ2-7
D: TRBD2

CDR3: CASGLLDRGYGYTF
V: TRBV12-5
J: TRBJ1-2
D: TRBD1

CDR3: CAWSGMTGSTDTQYF
V: TRBV30
J: TRBJ2-3
D: NA

CDR3: CASSSLDRGREKLFF
V: TRBV6-5
J: TRBJ1-4
D: TRBD1

CDR3: CASSLSGRKSYNEQFF
V: TRBV11-1
J: TRBJ2-1
D: TRBD2

CDR3: CASSSRQGRSTGELFF
V: TRBV7-2
J: TRBJ2-2
D: TRBD1